This record covers a single T cell receptor (beta chain). Its specificity is unknown. The entry originates in a study of Ad26.COV2.S vaccination and SARS-CoV-2 variants. Study outcomes and limitations: After vaccination, reports described spike-specific CD8+ and CD4+ T cell responses as showing substantial breadth. Placebo recipients showed lower spike-specific TCR breadth than vaccinees. The TCR-based breadth and depth measures might underestimate overall T cell responses.

The V end was cut by 10 bases, the J end by 4 bases, with 13 bases between. CDR3 length: 13 amino acids. The germline gives CDR1 LGHDT, CDR2 YNNKEL (reference sequence). The sample's treatment: around 19 received Ad26.COV2.S at low or high dose, single or two shots; several received placebo; per-sample allocation not given. After the first vaccine or placebo injection, samples were drawn on day 63. The repertoire was sequenced with immunoSEQ multiplex PCR; TCRdb's copy has only in-frame clones and lacks some. The data hold about 390,000 clones, with around 85% observed a single time. The chain links TRBV3-1 (or the pseudogene TRBV3-2) to TRBJ2-2, with no clear D. This TCR was recovered from a person aged 18-60 years who received the Ad26.COV2.S COVID-19 vaccine or a placebo. Source: peripheral blood, taken in a trial of Ad26.COV2.S vaccine versus placebo. The CDR3 region is CATTPRSTGELFF. CDR3 DNA: TGTGCCACCACACCAAGGAGCACCGGGGAGCTGTTTTTT.